The 19 T cell receptor beta chains in this list originate from one sample, sequenced in a study of shared clonotypes between healthy human individuals. Only in-frame clones appear in the TCRdb table, and some are missing; sequencing was by immunoSEQ multiplex PCR. The data contain roughly 320,000 clones, around 90% of them seen just once; the ten biggest clones take up around 15%. Sequences were obtained from memory CD8+ T cells sorted from blood. Subset noted: CD45RO+ cells pooled with CCR7-negative TemRA cells. The receptors derive from a man between 18 and 35 years old in good health.

V and J are TRBV7-8 and TRBJ2-5, with 8 bases that match TRBD1. The CDR3 runs 18 residues. In germline, CDR1 is SGHVS, CDR2 FQNEAQ. Trimming removed 3 bases from V and 0 bases from J; junction bases left unmatched: 12. CDR3 bases: TGTGCCAGCAGCTTGGACAGGGCAGTCTTAAATTACCAAGAGACCCAGTACTTC. It encodes CASSLDRAVLNYQETQYF.

This rearrangement joins TRBV5-1 to TRBJ2-3; possibly TRBD2 for D (6 bases). Germline V gene data show CDR1 as SGHRS and CDR2 as YFSETQ. V lost 0 bases and J 6 bases, leaving 23 bases between the germline ends. The CDR3 extends over 18 amino acids. The CDR3 DNA reads TGCGCCAGCAGCTTGGAAACCCCGGGAGCCATAGGCGTGGATACGCAGTATTTT. The encoded protein is CASSLETPGAIGVDTQYF.

The CDR3: CASSLRQGGYEQYF. CDR3 coding DNA: TGCGCCAGCAGCCTTAGACAGGGAGGCTACGAGCAGTACTTC. This chain joins TRBV5-1 and TRBJ2-7; D might be TRBD1 (7 bases). Germline CDR1 and CDR2: SGHRS and YFSETQ. V was shortened by 4 bases and J by 3 bases, with 14 bases between the two germline ends. The CDR3 sequence is 14 residues long.

The chain has TRBV28 and TRBJ1-5; D gene unclear. Germline V CDR1 and CDR2: MDHEN, SYDVKM. CDR3 length: 13 amino acids. The germline V and J ends were trimmed by 5 bases and 4 bases, with 9 bases remaining between them. The CDR3 DNA sequence: TGTGCCAGCAGTCCCGGTTGGAATCAGCCCCAGCATTTT. This translates into CASSPGWNQPQHF.

The rearrangement joins TRBV6-1 to TRBJ1-4, with 9 bases identical to TRBD1. Germline loops: CDR1 MNHNS, CDR2 SASEGT. Trimming took 5 bases from V and 7 from J; bases not matched to a gene: 5. The CDR3 consists of 14 residues. CDR3 bases: TGTGCCAGCAGTAGCGGGACAGGGATTGAAAAACTGTTTTTT. As protein: CASSSGTGIEKLFF.

In this sample, this clone turned up a few times. The V and J genes are TRBV10-3 and TRBJ2-7; D gene ambiguous. V was cut by 10 bases and J by 3 bases, with 7 bases left in between. Germline-derived CDR1 and CDR2 are ENHRY and SYGVKD. The CDR3 is 10 residues long. CDR3 protein: CATANYEQYF. CDR3 nucleotides: TGTGCCACCGCCAACTACGAGCAGTACTTC.

This chain links TRBV6-5 with TRBJ1-1; D is undetermined. The CDR3 consists of 14 residues. Germline lookup yields CDR1 MNHEY and CDR2 SVGAGI. V shed 2 bases and J shed 4 bases, with 11 bases lying between them. The CDR3 loop reads CASSYREGPTEAFF. DNA of the CDR3: TGTGCCAGCAGTTACAGGGAGGGTCCCACTGAAGCTTTCTTT.

This rearrangement joins TRBV2 to TRBJ2-3; D gene uncertain. CDR1 SNHLY and CDR2 FYNNEI come from the germline V gene. V was pared by 4 bases and J by 2 bases, with 19 bases between. CDR3 length: 17 residues. The CDR3 sequence is CASSAMPWVGDTDTQYF. The DNA for the CDR3 is TGTGCCAGCAGTGCCATGCCATGGGTTGGGGACACAGATACGCAGTATTTT.

The CDR3 bases are TGTGCTTTACGGAGGGGCACTGAAGCTTTCTTT. The encoded protein is CALRRGTEAFF. The rearrangement joins TRBV6-6 to TRBJ1-1, with a tentative D call TRBD1 (5 bases). Germline V gene lookup returns CDR1 MNHNY and CDR2 SVGAGI (reference sequence). This CDR3 is built from 11 residues.

The rearrangement uses TRBV13 and TRBJ2-6; D is undetermined. Germline CDR1 and CDR2: PRHDT and FYEKMQ (reference sequence). The V end lost 10 bases, the J end lost 0 bases, and 16 bases lay between the germline ends. CDR3 length: 16 residues. CDR3 sequence reads: CATPQSMHSGANVLTF. The CDR3 region has the DNA TGTGCCACCCCACAATCAATGCACTCTGGGGCCAACGTCCTGACTTTC.

The chain joins TRBV30 to TRBJ2-1, with D possibly being TRBD2 (6 bases). V was shortened by 2 bases and J by 15 bases, with 11 bases between the two germline ends. Germline V lookup: CDR1 GTSNPN, CDR2 SVGIG (reference sequence). This CDR3 has 10 amino acids. CDR3 DNA sequence: TGTGCCTGGAGTTCGGAGGGCATGTTCTTC. Amino acid sequence: CAWSSEGMFF.

As for this clone: Other DNA variants within this sample encode the same CDR3. The chain uses TRBV27 and TRBJ1-5, with TRBD1 matching over 8 bases. V lost 5 bases to trimming and J lost 4 bases; unmatched junction nucleotides: 4. This CDR3 has 14 residues. Germline V gene data show CDR1 as MNHEY and CDR2 as SMNVEV (reference sequence). The CDR3 spells CASSTQGGNQPQHF. The DNA of the CDR3 is TGTGCCAGCAGTACACAGGGGGGGAATCAGCCCCAGCATTTT.

The chain links TRBV10-3 to TRBJ2-7; no definite D call. Per the germline V gene, CDR1 is ENHRY and CDR2 is SYGVKD. The V end was cut by 10 bases, the J end by 9 bases, with 19 bases between. The CDR3 loop spans 12 amino acids. CDR3 in amino acids: CATADRSGRQYF. The CDR3 DNA follows: TGTGCCACCGCAGATAGATCGGGCAGGCAGTACTTC.

V usage is TRBV27 and J usage is TRBJ2-1, with 14 bases lining up with TRBD2. CDR1 and CDR2 from the germline V gene are MNHEY and SMNVEV (reference sequence). The J segment lost 8 bases and the V segment lost 5 bases, leaving 14 bases of the junction unmatched. The CDR3 has 18 residues. CDR3 region: CASSLLRLAGGPVDEQFF. The CDR3 bases are TGTGCCAGCAGTCTTCTCCGACTAGCGGGAGGGCCGGTGGATGAGCAGTTCTTC.

CDR3 sequence reads: CSGGTTYEQYF. The DNA of the CDR3 is TGCAGTGGGGGTACCACCTACGAGCAGTACTTC. This chain uses TRBV20-1 with TRBJ2-7; D ambiguous. The germline V and J ends were trimmed by 7 bases and 2 bases, with 9 bases remaining between them. The CDR3 consists of 11 residues. Germline V gives CDR1 DFQATT, CDR2 SNEGSKA (reference sequence).

The gene calls are TRBV27 and TRBJ2-3; TRBD2 aligns across 8 bases. The CDR3 has 15 amino acids. Looked up from germline, CDR1 is MNHEY and CDR2 is SMNVEV (reference sequence). Trimming took 5 bases from V and 1 from J; bases not matched to a gene: 5. As DNA, the CDR3 is TGTGCCAGCAGTGCCGGACTAGCCGGCACAGATACGCAGTATTTT. Translating gives CASSAGLAGTDTQYF.

To note about this clone: The same CDR3 arises from other DNA sequences in this sample as well. The chain links TRBV30 to TRBJ2-7, with TRBD1 as a possible D gene (5 bases). V was cut by 0 bases and J by 1 base, with 7 bases left in between. The CDR3 spans 13 residues. Looked up from germline, CDR1 is GTSNPN and CDR2 is SVGIG (reference sequence). The CDR3 nucleotides are TGTGCCTGGAGTGTAGACAGTTCCTACGAGCAGTACTTC. It encodes CAWSVDSSYEQYF. Based on the CDR3 plus reference TRBV30 and TRBJ2-7, the full variable domain is SQTIHQWPATLVQPVGSPLSLECTVEGTSNPNLYWYRQAAGRGLQLLFYSVGIGQISSEVPQNLSASRPQDRQFILSSKKLLLSDSGFYLCAWSVDSSYEQYFGPGTRLTVT.

This chain joins TRBV7-9 and TRBJ1-2, with 10 bases that match TRBD1. This CDR3 has 16 residues. The V and J ends lost 1 base and 2 bases, in that order; junction bases with no gene match: 4. Germline loops: CDR1 SEHNR, CDR2 FQNEAQ (reference sequence). This CDR3 reads CASSLVMGQGNYGYTF. The CDR3 coding sequence is TGTGCCAGCAGCTTAGTAATGGGACAGGGGAACTATGGCTACACCTTC.

The J gene is TRBJ2-1, the V gene TRBV19; D call uncertain. Looked up from germline, CDR1 is LNHDA and CDR2 is SQIVND (reference sequence). CDR3 length: 13 residues. Trimming removed 3 bases at V and 4 bases at J, with 7 bases between. For the CDR3, the DNA is TGTGCCAGTAGTATCTGGTATTACAATGAGCAGTTCTTC. This encodes CASSIWYYNEQFF.